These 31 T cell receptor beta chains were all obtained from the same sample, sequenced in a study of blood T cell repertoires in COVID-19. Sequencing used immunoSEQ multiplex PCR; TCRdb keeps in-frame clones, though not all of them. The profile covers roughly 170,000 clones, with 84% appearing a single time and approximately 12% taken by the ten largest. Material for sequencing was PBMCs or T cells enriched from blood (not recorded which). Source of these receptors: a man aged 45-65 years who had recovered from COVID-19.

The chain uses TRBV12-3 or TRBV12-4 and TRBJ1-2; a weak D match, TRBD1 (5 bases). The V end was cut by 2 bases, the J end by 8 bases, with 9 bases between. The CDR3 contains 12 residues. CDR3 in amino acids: CASSLQGRGYTF. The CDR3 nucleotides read TGTGCCAGCAGTTTACAGGGCCGGGGCTACACCTTC.

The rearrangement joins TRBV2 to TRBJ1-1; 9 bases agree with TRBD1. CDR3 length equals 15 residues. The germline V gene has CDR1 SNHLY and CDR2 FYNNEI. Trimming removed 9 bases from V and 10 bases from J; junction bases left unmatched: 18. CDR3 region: CARRTGQGIGGGAFF. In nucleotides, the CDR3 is TGTGCCAGACGCACGGGACAGGGTATAGGTGGAGGAGCTTTCTTT. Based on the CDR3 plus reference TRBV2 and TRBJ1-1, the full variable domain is EPEVTQTPSHQVTQMGQEVILRCVPISNHLYFYWYRQILGQKVEFLVSFYNNEISEKSEIFDDQFSVERPDGSNFTLKIRSTKLEDSAMYFCARRTGQGIGGGAFFGQGTRLTVV.

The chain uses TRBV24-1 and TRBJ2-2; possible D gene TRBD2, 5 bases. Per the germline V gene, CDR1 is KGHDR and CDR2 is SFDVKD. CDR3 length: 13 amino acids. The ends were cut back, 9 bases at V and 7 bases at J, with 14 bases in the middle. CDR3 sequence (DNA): TGTGCCACCGGGGTGAGGGAGAACGGGGAGCTGTTTTTT. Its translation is CATGVRENGELFF.

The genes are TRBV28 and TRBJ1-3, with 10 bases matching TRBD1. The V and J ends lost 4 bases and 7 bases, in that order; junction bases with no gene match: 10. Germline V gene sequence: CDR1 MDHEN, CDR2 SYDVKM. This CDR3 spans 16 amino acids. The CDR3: CASSSPDRGSENTIYF. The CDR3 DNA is TGTGCCAGCAGTTCCCCGGACAGGGGGTCAGAGAACACCATATATTTT.

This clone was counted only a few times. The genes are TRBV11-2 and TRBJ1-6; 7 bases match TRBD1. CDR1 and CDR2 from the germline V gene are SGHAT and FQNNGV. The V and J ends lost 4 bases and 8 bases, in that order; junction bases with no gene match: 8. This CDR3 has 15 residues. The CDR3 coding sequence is TGTGCCAGCAGCTCCCTGACAGGGAAGTATTCACCCCTCCACTTT. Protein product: CASSSLTGKYSPLHF.

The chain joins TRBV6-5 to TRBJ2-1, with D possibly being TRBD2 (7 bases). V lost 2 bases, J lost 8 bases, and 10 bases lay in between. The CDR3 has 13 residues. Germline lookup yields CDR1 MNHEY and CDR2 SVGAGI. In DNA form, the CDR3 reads TGTGCCAGCAGTTACGGAGGGGGGGATGAGCAGTTCTTC. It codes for CASSYGGGDEQFF.

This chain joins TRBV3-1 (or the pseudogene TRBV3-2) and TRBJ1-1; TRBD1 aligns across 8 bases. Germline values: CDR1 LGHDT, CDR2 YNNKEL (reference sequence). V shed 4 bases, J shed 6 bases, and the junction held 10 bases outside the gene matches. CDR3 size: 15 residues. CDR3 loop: CASSRETGAKAEAFF. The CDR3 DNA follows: TGTGCCAGCAGCCGAGAGACAGGGGCGAAGGCTGAAGCTTTCTTT.

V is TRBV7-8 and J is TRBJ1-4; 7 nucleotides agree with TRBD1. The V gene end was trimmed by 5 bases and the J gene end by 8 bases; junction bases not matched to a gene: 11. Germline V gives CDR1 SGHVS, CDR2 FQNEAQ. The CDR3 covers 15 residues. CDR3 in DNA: TGTGCCAGCAGCCCTTCAACAGGGGAGGTCGAAAAACTGTTTTTT. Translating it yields CASSPSTGEVEKLFF.

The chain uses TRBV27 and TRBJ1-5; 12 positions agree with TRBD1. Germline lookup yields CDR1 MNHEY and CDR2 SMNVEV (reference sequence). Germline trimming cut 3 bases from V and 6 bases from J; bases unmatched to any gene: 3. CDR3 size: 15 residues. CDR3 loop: CASSLGQGAGQPQHF. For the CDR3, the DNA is TGTGCCAGCAGTTTGGGACAGGGGGCTGGTCAGCCCCAGCATTTT.

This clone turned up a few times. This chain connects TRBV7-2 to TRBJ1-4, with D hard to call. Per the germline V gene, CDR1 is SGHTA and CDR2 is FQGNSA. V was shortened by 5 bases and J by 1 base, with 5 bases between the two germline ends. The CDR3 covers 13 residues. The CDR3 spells CASSPRTNEKLFF. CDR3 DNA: TGTGCCAGCAGCCCCCGAACTAATGAAAAACTGTTTTTT. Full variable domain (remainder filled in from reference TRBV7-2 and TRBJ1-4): GAGVSQSPSNKVTEKGKDVELRCDPISGHTALYWYRQSLGQGLEFLIYFQGNSAPDKSGLPSDRFSAERTGGSVSTLTIQRTQQEDSAVYLCASSPRTNEKLFFGSGTQLSVL.

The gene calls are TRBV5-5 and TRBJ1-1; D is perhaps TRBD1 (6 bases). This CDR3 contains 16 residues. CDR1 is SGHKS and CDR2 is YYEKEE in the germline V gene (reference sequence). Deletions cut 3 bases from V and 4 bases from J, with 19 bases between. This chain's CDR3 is CASSSNLRGASTEAFF. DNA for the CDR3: TGTGCCAGCAGCTCAAACTTACGGGGGGCCTCCACTGAAGCTTTCTTT.

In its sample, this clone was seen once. The CDR3 coding sequence is TGTGCCAGCAGTTTAGGACTAGCGGGGGGAGGAGATACGCAGTATTTT. Translation: CASSLGLAGGGDTQYF. V usage is TRBV28 and J usage is TRBJ2-3; 14 bases agree with TRBD2. Germline CDR1 reads MDHEN; CDR2 reads SYDVKM. V shed 2 bases, J shed 5 bases, and the junction held 3 bases outside the gene matches. The CDR3 is made up of 16 amino acids.

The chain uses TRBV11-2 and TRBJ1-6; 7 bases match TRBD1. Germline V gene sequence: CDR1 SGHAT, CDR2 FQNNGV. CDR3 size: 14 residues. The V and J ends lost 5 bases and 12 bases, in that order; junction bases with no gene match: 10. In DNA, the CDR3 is TGTGCCAGCAGCATCCGACGACAGGGCGTACCCCTCCACTTT. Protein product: CASSIRRQGVPLHF.

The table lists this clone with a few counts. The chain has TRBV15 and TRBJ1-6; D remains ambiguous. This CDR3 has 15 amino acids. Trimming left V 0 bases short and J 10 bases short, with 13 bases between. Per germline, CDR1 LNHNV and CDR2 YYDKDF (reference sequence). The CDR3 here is CATSRERGAGSPLHF. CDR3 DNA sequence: TGTGCCACCAGCAGAGAAAGAGGTGCGGGGTCACCCCTCCACTTT.

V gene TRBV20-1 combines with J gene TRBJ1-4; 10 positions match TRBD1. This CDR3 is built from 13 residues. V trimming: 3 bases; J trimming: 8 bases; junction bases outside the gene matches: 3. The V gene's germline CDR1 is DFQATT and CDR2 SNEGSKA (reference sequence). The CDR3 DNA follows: TGCAGTGCTAGTGGACAGGGGGACGAAAAACTGTTTTTT. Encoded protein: CSASGQGDEKLFF.

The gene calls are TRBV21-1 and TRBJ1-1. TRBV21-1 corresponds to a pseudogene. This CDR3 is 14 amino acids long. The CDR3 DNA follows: TGTGCCAGCAGCCTACGGGCGGGGCAGACTGAAGCTTTCTTT. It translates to CASSLRAGQTEAFF.

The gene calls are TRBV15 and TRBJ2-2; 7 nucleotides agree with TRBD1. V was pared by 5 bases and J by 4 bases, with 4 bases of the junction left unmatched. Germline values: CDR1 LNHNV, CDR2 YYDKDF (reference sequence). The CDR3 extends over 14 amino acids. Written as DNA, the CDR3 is TGTGCCACCAGCGGGGACAGAAGCACCGGGGAGCTGTTTTTT. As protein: CATSGDRSTGELFF.

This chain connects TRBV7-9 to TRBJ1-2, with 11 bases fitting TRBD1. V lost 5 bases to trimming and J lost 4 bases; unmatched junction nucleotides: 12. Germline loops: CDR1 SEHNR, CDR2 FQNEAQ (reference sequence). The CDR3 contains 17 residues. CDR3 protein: CASSLPGQGGRGYGYTF. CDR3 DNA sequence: TGTGCCAGCAGCCTCCCGGGACAGGGGGGGAGGGGCTATGGCTACACCTTC.

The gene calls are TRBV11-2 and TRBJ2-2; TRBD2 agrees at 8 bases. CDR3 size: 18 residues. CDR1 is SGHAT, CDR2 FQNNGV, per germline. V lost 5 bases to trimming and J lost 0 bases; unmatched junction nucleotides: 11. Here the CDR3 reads CASSPRGAGVTNTGELFF. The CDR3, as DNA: TGTGCCAGCAGCCCGCGGGGGGCGGGGGTTACGAACACCGGGGAGCTGTTTTTT.

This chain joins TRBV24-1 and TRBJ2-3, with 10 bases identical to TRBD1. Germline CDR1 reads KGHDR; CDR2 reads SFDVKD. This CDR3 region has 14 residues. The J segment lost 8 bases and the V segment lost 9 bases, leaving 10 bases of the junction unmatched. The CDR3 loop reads CATDEGQGIGTQYF. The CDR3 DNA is TGTGCCACCGACGAGGGACAGGGGATTGGTACGCAGTATTTT.

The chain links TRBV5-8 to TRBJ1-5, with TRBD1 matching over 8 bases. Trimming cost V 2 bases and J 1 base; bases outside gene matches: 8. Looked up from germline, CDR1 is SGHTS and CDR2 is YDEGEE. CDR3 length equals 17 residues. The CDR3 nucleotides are TGTGCCAGCAGCTTCGAAACAGGGGGTGGGAGCAATCAGCCCCAGCATTTT. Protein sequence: CASSFETGGGSNQPQHF.

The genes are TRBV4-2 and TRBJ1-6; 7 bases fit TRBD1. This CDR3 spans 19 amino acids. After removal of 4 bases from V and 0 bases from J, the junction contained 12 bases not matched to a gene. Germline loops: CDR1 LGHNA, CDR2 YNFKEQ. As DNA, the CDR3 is TGTGCCAGCAGCCCAACAGGGGCTACGATTAGCTCCTATAATTCACCCCTCCACTTT. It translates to CASSPTGATISSYNSPLHF.

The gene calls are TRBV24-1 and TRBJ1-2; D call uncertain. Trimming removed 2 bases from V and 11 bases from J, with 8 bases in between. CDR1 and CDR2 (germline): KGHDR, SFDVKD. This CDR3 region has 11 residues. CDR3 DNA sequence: TGTGCCACCAGTGATTCCGGGAAATACACCTTC. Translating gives CATSDSGKYTF.

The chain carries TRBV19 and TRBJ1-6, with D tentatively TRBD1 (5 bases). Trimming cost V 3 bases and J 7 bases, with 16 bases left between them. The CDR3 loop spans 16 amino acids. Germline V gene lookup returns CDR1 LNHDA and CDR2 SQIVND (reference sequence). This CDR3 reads CASSISGVNLNSPLHF. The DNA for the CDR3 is TGTGCCAGTAGTATTTCGGGGGTTAATTTAAATTCACCCCTCCACTTT.

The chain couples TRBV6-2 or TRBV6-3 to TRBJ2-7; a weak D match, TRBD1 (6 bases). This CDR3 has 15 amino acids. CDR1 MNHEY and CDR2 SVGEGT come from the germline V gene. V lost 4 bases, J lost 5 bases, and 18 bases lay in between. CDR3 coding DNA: TGTGCCAGCAGTTTCTCAGTGTACAGGGACCACGAGCAGTACTTC. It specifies CASSFSVYRDHEQYF.

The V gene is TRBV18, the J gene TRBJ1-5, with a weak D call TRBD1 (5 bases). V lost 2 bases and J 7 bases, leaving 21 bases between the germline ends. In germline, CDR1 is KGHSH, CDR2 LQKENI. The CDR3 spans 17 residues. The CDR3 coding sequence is TGTGCCAGCTCACCATACAGCGCAGGGACTGGATTCCAGCCCCAGCATTTT. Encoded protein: CASSPYSAGTGFQPQHF.

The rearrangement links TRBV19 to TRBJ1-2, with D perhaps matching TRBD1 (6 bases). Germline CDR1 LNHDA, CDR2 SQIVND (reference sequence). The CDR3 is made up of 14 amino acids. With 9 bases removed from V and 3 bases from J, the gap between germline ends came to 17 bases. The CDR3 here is CASLNRQADYGYTF. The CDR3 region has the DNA TGTGCCAGCCTAAACCGACAGGCAGACTATGGCTACACCTTC.

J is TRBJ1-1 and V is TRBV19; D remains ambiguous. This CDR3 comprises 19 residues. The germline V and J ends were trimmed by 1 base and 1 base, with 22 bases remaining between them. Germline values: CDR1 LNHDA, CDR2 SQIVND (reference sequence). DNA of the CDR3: TGTGCCAGTAGTATAGGCGCGGCGGGCCCGGGGAGGGCGAACACTGAAGCTTTCTTT. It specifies CASSIGAAGPGRANTEAFF.

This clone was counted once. The CDR3 loop reads CASNSPMGDSRAPTQYF. The CDR3 DNA reads as TGTGCCAGCAACTCCCCAATGGGGGACAGTCGTGCACCGACGCAGTATTTT. The V and J genes are TRBV28 and TRBJ2-3; the match to TRBD1 covers 7 bases. Trimming at V came to 7 bases and at J to 9 bases, leaving 22 bases not matched to a gene. Germline V gene sequence: CDR1 MDHEN, CDR2 SYDVKM. There are 17 residues in the CDR3.

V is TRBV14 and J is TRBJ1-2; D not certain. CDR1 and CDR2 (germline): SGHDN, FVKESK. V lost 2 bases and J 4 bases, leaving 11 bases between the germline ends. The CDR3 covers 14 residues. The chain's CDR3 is CASSQFVGGYGYTF. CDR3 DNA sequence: TGTGCCAGCAGCCAATTCGTAGGCGGCTATGGCTACACCTTC.

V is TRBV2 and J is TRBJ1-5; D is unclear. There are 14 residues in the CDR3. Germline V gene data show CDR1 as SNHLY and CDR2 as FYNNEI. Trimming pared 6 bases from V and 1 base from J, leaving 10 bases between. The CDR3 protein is CASSLGRSNQPQHF. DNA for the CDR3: TGTGCCAGCAGCTTAGGGAGAAGCAATCAGCCCCAGCATTTT.